A single sample is the source of the 10 T cell receptor beta chains below, sequenced in a study of CD8 T cells in Susac syndrome. An input of about 0.5 to 1 ug of RNA was subjected to reverse transcription using random hexamers. MiXCR, run by TCRdb on the immunoSEQ multiplex PCR reads, gives a single entry per CDR3 protein. The sample shows 150,000 or so distinct CDR3 sequences, around 94% of them seen only once. Sequenced sample: CD4+ T cells from PBMCs. These receptors were collected from a human donor with multiple sclerosis.

The V gene is TRBV20-1, the J gene TRBJ2-7, with 8 bases matching TRBD1. V lost 6 bases to trimming and J lost 7 bases; unmatched junction nucleotides: 14. Germline loops: CDR1 DFQATT, CDR2 SNEGSKA (reference sequence). CDR3 length equals 14 residues. The DNA of the CDR3 is TGCAGTGCCCCAACGGGACAGGCTAAATATGAGCAGTACTTC. Residues: CSAPTGQAKYEQYF.

The CDR3 DNA reads TGTGCCTGGAGGCGACAGGGGGCGACTGAAGCTTTCTTT. Its translation is CAWRRQGATEAFF. The chain employs TRBV30 and TRBJ1-1; 10 bases are a match to TRBD1. This CDR3 contains 13 residues. Germline values: CDR1 GTSNPN, CDR2 SVGIG (reference sequence). V was pared by 3 bases and J by 5 bases, with 3 bases of the junction left unmatched.

The chain employs TRBV6-1 and TRBJ1-5, with D maybe TRBD1 (6 bases). V lost 6 bases, J lost 1 base, and 19 bases lay in between. CDR3 length equals 17 residues. Germline V gives CDR1 MNHNS, CDR2 SASEGT. The CDR3 sequence: CASRRFFQGTSNQPQHF. The DNA of the CDR3 is TGTGCCAGCAGGAGGTTTTTTCAGGGGACAAGCAATCAGCCCCAGCATTTT.

The V call is TRBV20-1, the J call TRBJ1-5; the match to TRBD1 covers 8 bases. V shed 6 bases and J 5 bases; nucleotides not matched to a gene: 3. Looked up from germline, CDR1 is DFQATT and CDR2 is SNEGSKA (reference sequence). The CDR3 runs 12 residues. The CDR3 DNA sequence: TGCAGTGCGGACAGGGCTTATCAGCCCCAGCATTTT. It codes for CSADRAYQPQHF.

The chain links TRBV15 to TRBJ2-6; D is ambiguous. CDR1 is LNHNV, CDR2 YYDKDF, per germline (reference sequence). The V end was cut by 4 bases, the J end by 4 bases, with 11 bases between. The CDR3 runs 15 residues. The CDR3 spells CATSKGRPGANVLTF. Written as DNA, the CDR3 is TGTGCCACCAGCAAAGGGCGTCCCGGGGCCAACGTCCTGACTTTC.

V is TRBV7-3 and J is TRBJ2-3; tentative D call: TRBD2 (6 bases). CDR3 size: 16 residues. V was trimmed by 4 bases and J by 5 bases, leaving 19 bases between them. Looked up from germline, CDR1 is SGHTA and CDR2 is FQGTGA. CDR3 region: CASSSHRGTGVDTQYF. The CDR3 coding sequence is TGTGCCAGCAGCTCCCACCGCGGGACTGGAGTAGATACGCAGTATTTT.

V is TRBV5-6 and J is TRBJ2-7, with D perhaps TRBD1 (6 bases). V gave up 4 bases and J gave up 5 bases, with 19 bases separating them. The CDR3 is 15 residues long. Germline CDR1 is SGHDT and CDR2 is YYEEEE. The CDR3 nucleotides read TGTGCCAGCAGCCTCACCGGGACAAAAATGAACGAGCAGTACTTC. It yields the protein CASSLTGTKMNEQYF.

V is TRBV4-2 and J is TRBJ2-2; 11 bases are shared with TRBD2. The CDR3 sequence is 17 residues long. Germline V CDR1 and CDR2: LGHNA, YNFKEQ. V was pared by 0 bases and J by 7 bases, with 7 bases of the junction left unmatched. CDR3 residues: CASSQDVTSGRFGELFF. As DNA, the CDR3 is TGTGCCAGCAGCCAAGATGTCACTAGCGGGAGATTCGGGGAGCTGTTTTTT.

This clonotype was seen a single time. The CDR3 bases are TGCGCCAGCAGCTTGCTGGAGTTCCCTTACGCGAACACCGGGGAGCTGTTTTTT. Amino acid sequence: CASSLLEFPYANTGELFF. This chain uses TRBV5-1 with TRBJ2-2; no clear D gene. This CDR3 is built from 18 residues. The germline V gene has CDR1 SGHRS and CDR2 YFSETQ. V gave up 1 base and J gave up 0 bases, with 16 bases separating them.

The V call is TRBV12-3 or TRBV12-4, the J call TRBJ2-7; D not resolved. CDR3 size: 13 residues. V lost 7 bases to trimming and J lost 0 bases, with 10 bases between them. CDR3 loop: CASKTGISYEQYF. The CDR3 DNA reads TGTGCCAGCAAGACTGGGATCTCCTACGAGCAGTACTTC.